This TCR beta chain came from a study of blood T cell repertoires in COVID-19 (dated by TCRdb to the early 2020s). About the investigation overall: Samples covering the acute and convalescent phases of COVID-19 were provided by collaborators in the United States, Italy and Spain. The material from the prospective study consisted of cDNA or gDNA derived from T cells, B-cell-depleted T cells, or PBMCs. Deeply sampled blood TCRbeta repertoires from subjects exposed to, actively infected with, or recovered from COVID-19 were included in the dataset. The repertoires were released in a freely available public database meant as a resource for research on the immune response to SARS-CoV-2. Samples came from the ongoing ImmuneRACE study (first 160 participants) plus 1,254 subjects from 6 global collaborators. Nearly every sample came with metadata listing a de-identified subject ID, COVID-19 status, age in years and sex. Where available, HLA class I and class II types were taken from metadata supplied by the sample provider and were not determined by assay-based typing.

General findings and caveats noted by the study authors: The quantity of clinical and demographic metadata differed by source and by participant and was supplied without curation.

For this clone: No cognate antigen has been identified for it. Base qualities were left out, and no much larger clone turns up one base away.

One collaborating source in Seattle enrolled patients while the patients were actively infected and followed the patients over time throughout the course of disease. Whole blood was collected in K2EDTA tubes by collaborating institutions according to the institutions' own protocols. For TCRbeta analysis, collaborators shipped samples in one of three forms: frozen whole blood, isolated PBMCs, or DNA extracted from either of those sample types. The immunoSEQ Assay, a bias-controlled multiplex PCR, was used to amplify TCRbeta CDR3 regions from genomic DNA. The paper's data handling went like this. The number of nucleated cells in each sample was estimated from the amplification of reference gene primers within the assay. Sequence reads were collapsed and filtered to measure the absolute abundance of every unique TCRbeta CDR3 rearrangement. For each sample, productive Simpson clonality was calculated as the square root of Simpson's diversity index across productive rearrangements. TCRdb obtained this table from immuneACCESS and retained in-frame rearrangements with V and J assigned. These tables miss some clones; where compared with another copy, unresolved V genes account for less than half of the shortfall, and the remainder is unexplained. That table furnishes V, J and clone size, whereas the DNA furnished D and trimming. Present in this sample are 150,000 to 200,000 clones, roughly nine tenths of which were seen just once. Of the sample, approximately 11% falls within the top ten clones.

The CDR3 sequence holds 15 residues, the cysteine and phenylalanine included. Here the CDR3 DNA is all that survives: 45 bases in frame from base 1. The germline V gene supplies CDR1 MGHRA and CDR2 YSYEKL. From V the trimming removes 4 bases and from J it removes 1 base, while the gene matches leave 3 bases of the junction unaccounted for. The TCR was taken from a woman aged 60-70 years with COVID-19, enrolled during active disease. The chain couples TRBV4-1 to TRBJ2-2, and TRBD1 aligns with 7 junction nucleotides. Input material: peripheral blood. The DNA sequence is as follows: TGCGCCAGCAGCCCACGGGACAGGAACACCGGGGAGCTGTTTTTT. This codes for CASSPRDRNTGELFF.